The rows below give T cell receptor beta chains drawn from one sample of a study of T cell repertoires in cytomegalovirus infection. TCRdb fed the reads into MiXCR, producing one record per CDR3 protein. The sample has about 740,000 distinct CDR3 sequences, less than 40% seen once. Sequencing was done on a sample of PBMCs. The receptors stem from a human donor in good health (CMV status not recorded). Some clones in this sample may be carry-over from other donors' samples. Each CDR3 is given with its conserved first and last residue. The D gene is left open where the match is weak. Rows may omit the clone size; those that give it use once, few, many or a size class.

j_gene	abundance	v_gene	d_gene	CDR3nt	CDR3aa
TRBJ2-7	.	TRBV5-6	.	TGTGCCAGCAGCTCAACCGGGACACCTGCCTACGAGCAGTACTTC	CASSSTGTPAYEQYF
TRBJ1-6	.	TRBV28	.	TGTGCCAGCAGTTTATCTCATTCACCCCTCCACTTT	CASSLSHSPLHF
TRBJ2-7	.	TRBV4-1	.	TGCGCCAGCAGCCAAGTCGTCTTTGAGGAGCAGTACTTC	CASSQVVFEEQYF
TRBJ2-2	.	TRBV6-1	.	TGTGCCAGCATTCGACTACAGGGAAGGGACACCGGGGAGCTGTTTTTT	CASIRLQGRDTGELFF
TRBJ1-5	few	TRBV6-1	.	TGTGCCAGCAGTGAAAATATCGGGGGGCGTAGTCAGCCCCAGCATTTT	CASSENIGGRSQPQHF
TRBJ2-1	few	TRBV6-2/TRBV6-3	TRBD2	TGTGCCAGCAGTCCTGGACTAGCGGGAAGGGTCAATGAGCAGTTCTTC	CASSPGLAGRVNEQFF
TRBJ2-7	.	TRBV5-6	TRBD1	TGTGCCAGCAGCTCATCCATACGACAGGGGGCGAAGGAGTACGAGCAGTACTTC	CASSSSIRQGAKEYEQYF
TRBJ2-3	.	TRBV10-3	TRBD2	TGTGCCATCAGTGAGTTACGAGCGGGGACAGATACGCAGTATTTT	CAISELRAGTDTQYF
TRBJ2-7	few	TRBV2	TRBD1	TGTGCCAGCAGGGACAGGGGGCTCAGCGGGAGCTACGAGCAGTACTTC	CASRDRGLSGSYEQYF
TRBJ2-7	.	TRBV28	.	TGTGCCAGCAGTACGGTGTACGAGCAGTACTTC	CASSTVYEQYF
TRBJ2-3	once	TRBV7-2	TRBD2	TGTGCCAGCAGCTTATTGTGGACTAGCGGTAGCACAGATACGCCGTATTTT	CASSLLWTSGSTDTPYF
TRBJ1-1	.	TRBV5-6	.	TGTGCCAGCAGCTTTGGACACGTCGAAGCTTTCTTT	CASSFGHVEAFF
TRBJ2-3	.	TRBV7-8	TRBD2	TGTGCCAGCAGCTTAGGACTAGCTAACGGCCCAGATACGCAGTATTTT	CASSLGLANGPDTQYF
TRBJ2-7	.	TRBV6-5	.	TGTGCCAGCAGTTACGGCGGGGTGAGAATCTACGAGCAGTACTTC	CASSYGGVRIYEQYF
TRBJ1-2	.	TRBV20-1	.	TGCAGTGCTAGACAGGAGGGCTATGGCTACACCTTC	CSARQEGYGYTF
TRBJ2-4	few	TRBV6-5	TRBD2	TGTGCCAGCAAAAGCGGGGGTCACATTCAGTACTTC	CASKSGGHIQYF
TRBJ2-5	few	TRBV2	TRBD2	TGTGCCAGCAGTGAAAGGGGAAGACTAGCGGGGGTGGTGGAGACCCAGTACTTC	CASSERGRLAGVVETQYF
TRBJ2-7	.	TRBV25-1	.	TGTGCCCGCAGTGTCCCAGGGATTATCCACGAGCAGTACTTC	CARSVPGIIHEQYF
TRBJ1-5	few	TRBV9	.	TGTGCCAGCAGCGTATTTTCAGGGAGCAATCAGCCCCAGCATTTT	CASSVFSGSNQPQHF
TRBJ1-1	few	TRBV28	.	TGTGCCAGCAGGGCGCCGGGGAACACTGAAGCTTTCTTT	CASRAPGNTEAFF
TRBJ2-5	many	TRBV7-2	TRBD1	TGTGCCAGCAGCAGACCGGGACAGGGGGTAGAGACCCAGTACTTC	CASSRPGQGVETQYF
TRBJ2-4	few	TRBV28	.	TGTGCCAGCAGCCCCAGGACAGCAAAAAACATTCAGTACTTC	CASSPRTAKNIQYF
TRBJ1-1	few	TRBV6-5	TRBD1	TGTGCCAGCAGACACAGGGGTCTCCCCAGCCCGAACACTGAAGCTTTCTTT	CASRHRGLPSPNTEAFF
TRBJ1-1	.	TRBV6-5	.	TGTGCCAGCAGTTACATGGGCAGTAACACTGAAGCTTTCTTT	CASSYMGSNTEAFF
TRBJ1-4	few	TRBV29-1	TRBD1	TGCAGCGGCCGGACAGGGGGAGGGGAAAAACTGTTTTTT	CSGRTGGGEKLFF
TRBJ2-7	.	TRBV10-3	.	TGTGCCATCGGTGCCCTGAACTACGAGCAGTACTTC	CAIGALNYEQYF
TRBJ2-4	.	TRBV28	TRBD1	TGTGCCAGCAGTACTAAGATAGGCAATTGGACAGGGTGGAGGGCCAAAAACATTCAGTACTTC	CASSTKIGNWTGWRAKNIQYF
TRBJ1-2	once	TRBV29-1	.	TGCAGCTTGACTACAGGGTATATTTTCGGGGATGGCTACACCTTC	CSLTTGYIFGDGYTF
TRBJ1-1	once	TRBV12-3/TRBV12-4	.	TGTGCCAGCAGCTTAGGACGGAGTGTTGAAGCTTTCTTT	CASSLGRSVEAFF
TRBJ1-5	few	TRBV28	.	TGTGCCAGCAGTTTTGGACAGTTCTTCAATCAGCCCCAGCATTTT	CASSFGQFFNQPQHF
TRBJ2-7	.	TRBV28	.	TGTGCCAGCAGTAGCCCATGGGGCTTGGGATACCACGAGCAGTACTTC	CASSSPWGLGYHEQYF
TRBJ2-1	few	TRBV7-2	.	TGTGCCAGCAGCTTAGAGGGGGGGGTTCCAGGTGGGGGGTTCTTC	CASSLEGGVPGGGFF
TRBJ2-1	.	TRBV19	.	TGTGCCAGTAGTATAGAAGCCCGGACGGGGGTAGGTGAGCAGTTCTTC	CASSIEARTGVGEQFF
TRBJ2-1	few	TRBV6-5	TRBD1	TGTGCCAGCAGTTATTTCTTAGAGGGACAGCGCAATGAGCAGTTCTTC	CASSYFLEGQRNEQFF
TRBJ1-2	.	TRBV19	.	TGTGCCAGTAGTATCACAGGGCCCGGAGGCTATGGCTACACCTTC	CASSITGPGGYGYTF
TRBJ2-1	.	TRBV28	.	TGTGCCAGCAGTTCATTAGCGGAGCGGTACAATGAGCAGTTCTTC	CASSSLAERYNEQFF
TRBJ2-1	.	TRBV27	.	TGTGCCAGCAGTTTCATCAGTAATGCCCTCAATGAGCAGTTCTTC	CASSFISNALNEQFF
TRBJ1-4	few	TRBV7-9	.	TGTGCCAGCAGCCGGGACGGGGCAGCAGCTAATGAAAAACTGTTTTTT	CASSRDGAAANEKLFF
TRBJ1-4	.	TRBV25-1	.	TGTGCCAGCAGTGACAGGGGTTGGGAAAAACTGTTTTTT	CASSDRGWEKLFF
TRBJ2-1	.	TRBV11-2	.	.	CASSWAGGSSYNELFF